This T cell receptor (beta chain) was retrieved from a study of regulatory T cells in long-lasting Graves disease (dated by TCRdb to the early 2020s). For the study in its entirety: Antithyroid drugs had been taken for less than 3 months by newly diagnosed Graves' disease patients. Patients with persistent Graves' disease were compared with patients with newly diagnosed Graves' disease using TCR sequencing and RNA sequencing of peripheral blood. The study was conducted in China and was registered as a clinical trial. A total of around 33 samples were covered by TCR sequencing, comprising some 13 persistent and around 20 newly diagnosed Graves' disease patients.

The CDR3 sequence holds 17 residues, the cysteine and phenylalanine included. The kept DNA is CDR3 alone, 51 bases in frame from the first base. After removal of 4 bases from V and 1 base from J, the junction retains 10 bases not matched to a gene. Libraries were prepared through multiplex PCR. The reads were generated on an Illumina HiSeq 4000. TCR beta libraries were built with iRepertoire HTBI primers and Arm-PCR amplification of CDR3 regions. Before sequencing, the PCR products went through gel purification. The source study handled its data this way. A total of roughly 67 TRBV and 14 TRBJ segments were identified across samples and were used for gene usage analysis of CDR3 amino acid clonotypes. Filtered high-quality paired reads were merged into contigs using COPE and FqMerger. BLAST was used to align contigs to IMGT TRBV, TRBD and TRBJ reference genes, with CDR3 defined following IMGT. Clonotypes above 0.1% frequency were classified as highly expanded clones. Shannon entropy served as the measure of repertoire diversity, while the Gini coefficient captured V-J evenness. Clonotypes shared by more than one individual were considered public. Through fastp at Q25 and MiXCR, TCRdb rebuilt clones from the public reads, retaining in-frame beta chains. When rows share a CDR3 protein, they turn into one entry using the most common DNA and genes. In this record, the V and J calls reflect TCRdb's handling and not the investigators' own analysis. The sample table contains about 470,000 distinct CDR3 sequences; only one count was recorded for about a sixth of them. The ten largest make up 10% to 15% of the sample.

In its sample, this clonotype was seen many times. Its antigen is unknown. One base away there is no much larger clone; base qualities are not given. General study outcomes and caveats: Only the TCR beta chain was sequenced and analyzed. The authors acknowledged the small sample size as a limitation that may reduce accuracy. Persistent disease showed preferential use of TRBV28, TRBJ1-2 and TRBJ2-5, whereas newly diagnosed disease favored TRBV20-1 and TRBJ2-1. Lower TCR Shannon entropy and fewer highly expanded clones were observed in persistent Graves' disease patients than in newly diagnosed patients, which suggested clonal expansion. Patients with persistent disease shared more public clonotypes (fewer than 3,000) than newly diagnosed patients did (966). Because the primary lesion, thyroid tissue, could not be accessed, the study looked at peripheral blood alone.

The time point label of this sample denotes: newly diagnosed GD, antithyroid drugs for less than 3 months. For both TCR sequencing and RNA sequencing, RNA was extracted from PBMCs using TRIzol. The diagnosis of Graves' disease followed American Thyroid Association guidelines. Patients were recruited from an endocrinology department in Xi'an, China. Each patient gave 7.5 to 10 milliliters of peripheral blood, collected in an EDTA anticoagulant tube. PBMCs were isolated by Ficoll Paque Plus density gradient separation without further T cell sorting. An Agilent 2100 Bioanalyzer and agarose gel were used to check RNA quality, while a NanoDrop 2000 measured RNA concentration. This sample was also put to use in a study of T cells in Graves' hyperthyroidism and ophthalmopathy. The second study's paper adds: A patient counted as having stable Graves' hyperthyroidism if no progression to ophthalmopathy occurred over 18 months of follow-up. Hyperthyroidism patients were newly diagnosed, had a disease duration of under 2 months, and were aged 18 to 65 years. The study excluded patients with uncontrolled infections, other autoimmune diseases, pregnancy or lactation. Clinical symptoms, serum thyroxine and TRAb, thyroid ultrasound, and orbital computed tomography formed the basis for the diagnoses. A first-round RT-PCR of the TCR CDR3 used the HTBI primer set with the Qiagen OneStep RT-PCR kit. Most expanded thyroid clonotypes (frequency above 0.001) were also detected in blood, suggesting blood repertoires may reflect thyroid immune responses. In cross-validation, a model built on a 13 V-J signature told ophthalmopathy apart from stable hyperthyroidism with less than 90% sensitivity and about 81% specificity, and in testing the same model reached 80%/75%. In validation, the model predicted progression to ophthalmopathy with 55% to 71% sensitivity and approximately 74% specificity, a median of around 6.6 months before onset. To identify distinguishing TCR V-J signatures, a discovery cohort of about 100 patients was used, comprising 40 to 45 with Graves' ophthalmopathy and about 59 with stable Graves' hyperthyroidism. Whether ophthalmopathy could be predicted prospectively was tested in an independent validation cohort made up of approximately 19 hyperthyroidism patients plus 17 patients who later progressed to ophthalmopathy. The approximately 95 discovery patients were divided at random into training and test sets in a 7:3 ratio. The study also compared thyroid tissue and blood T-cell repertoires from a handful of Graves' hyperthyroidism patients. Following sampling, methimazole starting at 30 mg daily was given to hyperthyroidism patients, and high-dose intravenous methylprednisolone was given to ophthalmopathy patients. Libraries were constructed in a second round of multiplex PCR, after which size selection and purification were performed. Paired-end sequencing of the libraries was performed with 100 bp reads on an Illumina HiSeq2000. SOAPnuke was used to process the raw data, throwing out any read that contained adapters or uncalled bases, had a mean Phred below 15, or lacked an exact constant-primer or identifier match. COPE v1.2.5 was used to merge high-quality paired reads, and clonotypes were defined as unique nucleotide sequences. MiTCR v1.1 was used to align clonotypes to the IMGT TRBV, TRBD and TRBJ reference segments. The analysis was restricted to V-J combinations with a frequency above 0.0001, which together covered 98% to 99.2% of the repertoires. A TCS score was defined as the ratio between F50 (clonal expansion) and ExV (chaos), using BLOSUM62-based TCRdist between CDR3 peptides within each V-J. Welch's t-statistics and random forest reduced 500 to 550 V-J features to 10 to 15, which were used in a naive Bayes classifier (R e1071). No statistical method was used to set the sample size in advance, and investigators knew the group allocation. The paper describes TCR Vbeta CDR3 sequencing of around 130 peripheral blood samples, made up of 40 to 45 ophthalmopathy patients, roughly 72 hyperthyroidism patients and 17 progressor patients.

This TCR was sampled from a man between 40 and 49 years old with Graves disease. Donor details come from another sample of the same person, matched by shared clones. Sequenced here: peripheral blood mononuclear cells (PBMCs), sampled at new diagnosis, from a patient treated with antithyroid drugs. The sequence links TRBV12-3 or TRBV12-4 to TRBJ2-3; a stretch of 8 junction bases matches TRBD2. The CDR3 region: CASSYLGGLGGTDTQYF. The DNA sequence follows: TGTGCCAGCAGTTACCTTGGGGGACTAGGGGGCACAGATACGCAGTATTTT.